A selection of T cell receptor beta chains follows, all from one sample in a study of tissue T cells after allogeneic stem cell transplantation. Method: immunoSEQ multiplex PCR; TCRdb's copy keeps in-frame clones and lacks some. Of 6,000 to 9,500 clones in the sample, about three quarters were seen once. Sequencing used skin, obtained at autopsy. Receptors originate from an older male patient with steroid-refractory graft-versus-host disease after an allogeneic stem cell transplant. Some T cells may be supplied by the graft donor. CDR3s include the opening cysteine and the closing phenylalanine or tryptophan. D genes are given only for firm matches. The size entry is marked missing in some rows and otherwise reads once, few, many or a size class.

.	.	TRBV5-1	TRBJ1-2	CASSSAHGYTF	TGCGCCAGCAGCTCCGCTCATGGCTACACCTTC
TRBD1	.	TRBV5-6	TRBJ1-1	CASSSTGTVRTAEAFF	TGTGCCAGCAGCTCCACTGGGACAGTCAGAACGGCTGAAGCTTTCTTT
.	.	TRBV18	TRBJ2-2	CASSPVQDTTGELFF	TGTGCCAGCTCACCAGTACAGGACACCACCGGGGAGCTGTTTTTT
TRBD1	.	TRBV27	TRBJ1-1	CASSLSPFLQGGTEAFF	TGTGCCAGCAGTCTATCCCCTTTTTTGCAGGGGGGGACTGAAGCTTTCTTT
.	.	TRBV19	TRBJ1-5	CASSINAGPNQPQHF	TGTGCCAGTAGTATCAACGCAGGACCGAATCAGCCCCAGCATTTT
.	medium-sized	TRBV28	TRBJ1-2	CASSLGGAGGYGYTF	TGTGCCAGCAGTTTAGGGGGCGCGGGGGGGTATGGCTACACCTTC
.	.	TRBV6-6	TRBJ2-7	CASSLSPRDTFSYEQYF	TGTGCCAGCAGTCTCAGCCCCCGGGACACCTTCTCCTACGAGCAGTACTTC
.	.	TRBV19	TRBJ1-1	CASSHEQATNTEAFF	TGTGCCAGTAGTCACGAACAGGCTACCAACACTGAAGCTTTCTTT
.	few	TRBV3-1/TRBV3-2	TRBJ1-6	CASSLGQFYNSPLHF	TGTGCCAGCAGCCTCGGACAGTTCTATAATTCACCCCTCCACTTT
.	.	TRBV7-2	TRBJ2-7	CASSLWAAYEQYF	TGTGCCAGCAGCTTATGGGCAGCCTACGAGCAGTACTTC
TRBD2	.	TRBV5-1	TRBJ2-5	CASSLVLAGGLGETQYF	TGCGCCAGCAGCTTGGTTCTAGCGGGGGGGCTGGGGGAGACCCAGTACTTC
.	.	TRBV3-1/TRBV3-2	TRBJ2-3	CASSQHRDPGRYF	TGTGCCAGCAGCCAACACCGGGACCCGGGGCGGTATTTT
.	.	TRBV29-1	TRBJ1-2	CSVVDGTRYGYTF	TGCAGCGTTGTGGATGGGACTAGATATGGCTACACCTTC
.	few	TRBV7-9	TRBJ2-7	CASSSDYEQYF	TGTGCCAGCAGCTCTGACTACGAGCAGTACTTC
.	.	TRBV20-1	TRBJ2-5	CSARYQETQYF	TGCAGTGCGAGATACCAAGAGACCCAGTACTTC
TRBD1	.	TRBV6-5	TRBJ2-7	CASRLETGGFYEQYF	TGTGCCAGCAGACTGGAGACAGGGGGCTTTTACGAGCAGTACTTC
.	.	TRBV19	TRBJ2-5	CASSIKGGEVTQYF	TGTGCCAGTAGTATTAAGGGGGGAGAAGTGACCCAGTACTTC
TRBD1	.	TRBV7-2	TRBJ1-5	CASSLAGQDINQPQHF	TGTGCCAGCAGCTTGGCGGGACAGGATATCAATCAGCCCCAGCATTTT
TRBD2	once	TRBV7-9	TRBJ2-7	CASSLILGGGPSSYEQYF	TGTGCCAGCAGCTTAATTCTAGGCGGGGGGCCGAGCTCCTACGAGCAGTACTTC
TRBD1	.	TRBV5-5	TRBJ1-4	CASSETGGEGEKLFF	TGTGCCAGCAGCGAAACAGGGGGCGAAGGTGAAAAACTGTTTTTT
.	.	TRBV13	TRBJ1-2	CASSLGTGNYGYTF	TGTGCCAGCAGCCTGGGGACGGGAAACTATGGCTACACCTTC
.	.	TRBV5-6	TRBJ1-6	CASSGWAVSSYNSPLHF	TGTGCCAGCAGCGGGTGGGCGGTGAGCTCCTATAATTCACCCCTCCACTTT
.	.	TRBV6-4	TRBJ1-3	CASSERRSSGNTIYF	TGTGCCAGCAGTGAACGACGGAGCTCTGGAAACACCATATATTTT
.	.	TRBV15	TRBJ2-5	CATSRDVRGQTQYF	TGTGCCACCAGCAGAGATGTTCGGGGTCAGACCCAGTACTTC
.	.	TRBV21-1	TRBJ2-1	CASSHGNGAGYNEQFF	TGTGCCAGCAGCCATGGGAACGGGGCCGGATACAATGAGCAGTTCTTC
TRBD2	.	TRBV7-6	TRBJ2-1	CASSLIAGGSNNNEQFF	TGTGCCAGCAGCTTAATAGCGGGGGGGTCTAATAACAATGAGCAGTTCTTC
.	.	TRBV11-2	TRBJ2-7	CASSLEAGRYEQYF	TGTGCCAGCAGCTTAGAGGCAGGGCGGTACGAGCAGTACTTC
TRBD2	.	TRBV7-8	TRBJ2-5	CASSSWDYPQETQYF	TGTGCCAGCAGCTCCTGGGACTACCCCCAAGAGACCCAGTACTTC
TRBD1	few	TRBV19	TRBJ2-7	CASSIGQGAWEQYF	TGTGCCAGTAGTATAGGACAGGGGGCCTGGGAGCAGTACTTC
TRBD1	.	TRBV4-1	TRBJ1-5	CASSQTRQGGQPQHF	TGCGCCAGCAGCCAGACCCGACAGGGGGGACAGCCCCAGCATTTT
.	few	TRBV29-1	TRBJ1-2	CSVVRGTNYGYTF	TGCAGCGTTGTGCGCGGGACAAACTATGGCTACACCTTC
.	.	TRBV2	TRBJ1-3	CASRYRESGNTIYF	TGTGCCAGCAGATACAGGGAGTCTGGAAACACCATATATTTT